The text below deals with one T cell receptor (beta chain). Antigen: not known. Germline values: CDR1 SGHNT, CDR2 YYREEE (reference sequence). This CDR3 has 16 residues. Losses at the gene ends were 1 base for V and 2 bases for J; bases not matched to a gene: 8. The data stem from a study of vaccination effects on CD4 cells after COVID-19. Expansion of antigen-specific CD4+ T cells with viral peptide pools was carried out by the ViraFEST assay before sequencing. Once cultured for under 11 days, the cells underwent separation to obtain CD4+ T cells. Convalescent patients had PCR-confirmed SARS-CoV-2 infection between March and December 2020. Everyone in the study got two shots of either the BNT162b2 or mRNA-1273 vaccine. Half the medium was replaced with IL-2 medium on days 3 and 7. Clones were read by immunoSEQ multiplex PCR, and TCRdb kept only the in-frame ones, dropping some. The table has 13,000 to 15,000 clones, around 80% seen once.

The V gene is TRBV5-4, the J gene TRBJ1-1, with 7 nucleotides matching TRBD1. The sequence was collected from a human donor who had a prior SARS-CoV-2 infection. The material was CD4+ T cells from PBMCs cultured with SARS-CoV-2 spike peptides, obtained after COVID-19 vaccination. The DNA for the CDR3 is TGTGCCAGCAGCTTGTTCTGGACAGGACCCAACACTGAAGCTTTCTTT. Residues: CASSLFWTGPNTEAFF. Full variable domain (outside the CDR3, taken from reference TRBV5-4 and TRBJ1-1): ETGVTQSPTHLIKTRGQQVTLRCSSQSGHNTVSWYQQALGQGPQFIFQYYREEENGRGNFPPRFSGLQFPNYSSELNVNALELDDSALYLCASSLFWTGPNTEAFFGQGTRLTVV.